The next 6 T cell receptor beta chains were all read from a single sample in a study of cytomegalovirus exposure and HLA in healthy donors (dated by TCRdb to the late 2010s). The method was the immunoSEQ multiplex PCR assay. For the multiplex PCR, a mixture combining 60 forward primers for TCR Vbeta segments and 13 reverse primers for TCR Jbeta segments was used. Entries here come from immuneACCESS through TCRdb and include only in-frame sequences with V and J called. Some clones fail to appear in such tables; in the studies checked, an unresolved V gene covers under half of the shortfall, and the cause of the remainder is unknown. This sample gives about 85,000 clones in total; 80% of them show up just once. The biggest ten clones account for around 32% of the sample. Sequencing input: PBMCs. All receptors derive from a man aged 50 to 59 in good health and CMV-seropositive.

The chain uses TRBV7-2 and TRBJ2-1, with TRBD1 as a possible D gene (5 bases). V was clipped by 4 bases and J by 3 bases, with 13 bases between them. CDR3 size: 15 residues. CDR1 is SGHTA and CDR2 is FQGNSA in the germline V gene. CDR3 sequence reads: CASSSQGTDYNEQFF. In DNA, the CDR3 is TGTGCCAGCAGCTCGCAGGGTACGGACTACAATGAGCAGTTCTTC.

The rearrangement joins TRBV5-1 to TRBJ2-6; D is unclear. The CDR3 extends over 14 amino acids. CDR1 and CDR2 (germline): SGHRS, YFSETQ. V was pared by 4 bases and J by 2 bases, with 7 bases between. The CDR3 DNA follows: TGCGCCAGCAGCCTCGACACTGGGGCCAACGTCCTGACTTTC. It yields the protein CASSLDTGANVLTF.

The chain's CDR3 is CAWSLTGAGELFF. The CDR3 DNA reads TGTGCCTGGAGTCTCACAGGGGCCGGGGAGCTGTTTTTT. This chain uses TRBV30 with TRBJ2-2; 7 nucleotides match TRBD1. Trimming cost V 2 bases and J 6 bases; bases outside gene matches: 3. The germline CDR1 and CDR2 sequences are GTSNPN and SVGIG (reference sequence). CDR3 size: 13 residues.

J is TRBJ1-5 and V is TRBV30, with a possible D match to TRBD1 (5 bases). The CDR3 covers 14 residues. V shed 1 base and J shed 7 bases, with 14 bases lying between them. Germline lookup yields CDR1 GTSNPN and CDR2 SVGIG (reference sequence). This CDR3 is CAWSGGRDEQPQHF. CDR3 sequence (DNA): TGTGCCTGGAGTGGCGGCAGGGATGAGCAGCCCCAGCATTTT.

The chain has TRBV7-2 and TRBJ1-2; possible D gene TRBD1, 6 bases. V dropped 1 base and J dropped 7 bases, with 16 bases sitting between them. The germline gives CDR1 SGHTA, CDR2 FQGNSA. The CDR3 is made up of 15 amino acids. The CDR3 reads CASSLVPGEQGGYTF. CDR3 DNA: TGTGCCAGCAGCTTAGTTCCAGGGGAGCAGGGTGGCTACACCTTC.

This clone was recorded only once. The chain couples TRBV9 to TRBJ2-7; tentatively, D is TRBD2 (6 bases). Germline V gene lookup returns CDR1 SGDLS and CDR2 YYNGEE. With 0 bases removed from V and 6 bases from J, the gap between germline ends came to 16 bases. The CDR3 sequence is 15 residues long. The CDR3 DNA follows: TGTGCCAGCAGCGTAGCGGGGACTCGGTGGGGCGAGCAGTACTTC. It specifies CASSVAGTRWGEQYF.